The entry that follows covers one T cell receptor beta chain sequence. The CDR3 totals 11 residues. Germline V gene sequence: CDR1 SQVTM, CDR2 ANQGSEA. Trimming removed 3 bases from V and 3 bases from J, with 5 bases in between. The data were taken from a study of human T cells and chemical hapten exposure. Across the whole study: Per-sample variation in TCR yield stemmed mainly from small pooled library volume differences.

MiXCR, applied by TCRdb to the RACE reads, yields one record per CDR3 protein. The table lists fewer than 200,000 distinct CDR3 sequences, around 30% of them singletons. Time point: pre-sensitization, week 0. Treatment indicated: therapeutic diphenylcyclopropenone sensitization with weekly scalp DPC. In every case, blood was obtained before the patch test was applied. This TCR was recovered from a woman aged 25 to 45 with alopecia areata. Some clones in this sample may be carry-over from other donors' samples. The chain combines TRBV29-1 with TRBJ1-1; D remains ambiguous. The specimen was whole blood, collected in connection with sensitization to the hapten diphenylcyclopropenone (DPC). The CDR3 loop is CSVDSYTEAFF. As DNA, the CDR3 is TGCAGCGTTGACAGCTACACTGAAGCTTTCTTT.